Listed below are T cell receptor beta chains from one sample, sequenced in a study of blood T cell repertoires in COVID-19. TCRdb's table, derived via immunoSEQ multiplex PCR, lists solely in-frame clones and lacks some. This table holds some 58,000 clones, 65% to 90% found once. The sample consisted of peripheral blood. The receptors here all came from a man aged 45-65 years with COVID-19, enrolled during active disease. Each CDR3 is given with its conserved first and last residue. Fields, in order: J gene, CDR3 length, D gene, clone size, V gene, CDR3 protein, CDR3 DNA. A D gene is named only where the DNA matches it firmly. A row's size may be missing; if present it is once, few, many or a size class.

J gene: TRBJ1-2
CDR3 length: 11
D gene: -
clone size: -
V gene: TRBV20-1
CDR3 protein: CSAIVYYGYTF
CDR3 DNA: TGCAGTGCTATAGTATACTATGGCTACACCTTC

J gene: TRBJ2-1
CDR3 length: 13
D gene: -
clone size: -
V gene: TRBV7-3
CDR3 protein: CASSQVLGNEQFF
CDR3 DNA: TGTGCCAGCAGCCAAGTACTAGGTAATGAGCAGTTCTTC

J gene: TRBJ1-1
CDR3 length: 12
D gene: -
clone size: -
V gene: TRBV19
CDR3 protein: CASITDTKKAFF
CDR3 DNA: TGTGCCAGTATCACGGACACAAAGAAGGCTTTCTTT

J gene: TRBJ2-4
CDR3 length: 16
D gene: -
clone size: -
V gene: TRBV4-2
CDR3 protein: CASSGMGASLENIQYF
CDR3 DNA: TGTGCCAGCAGCGGCATGGGGGCGTCCCTGGAAAACATTCAGTACTTC

J gene: TRBJ2-1
CDR3 length: 17
D gene: TRBD1
clone size: -
V gene: TRBV19
CDR3 protein: CASSADRAVEKYNEQFF
CDR3 DNA: TGTGCCAGTAGTGCCGACAGGGCAGTAGAGAAATACAATGAGCAGTTCTTC

J gene: TRBJ2-7
CDR3 length: 14
D gene: -
clone size: -
V gene: TRBV30
CDR3 protein: CAWSVRSALSEQYF
CDR3 DNA: TGTGCCTGGAGTGTGCGGTCCGCCTTGAGCGAGCAGTACTTC

J gene: TRBJ1-2
CDR3 length: 14
D gene: -
clone size: -
V gene: TRBV15
CDR3 protein: CATSRDPSYDGYTF
CDR3 DNA: TGTGCCACCAGCAGAGATCCGAGCTATGATGGCTACACCTTC

J gene: TRBJ2-7
CDR3 length: 14
D gene: TRBD1
clone size: -
V gene: TRBV15
CDR3 protein: CATSRGQYSYEQYF
CDR3 DNA: TGTGCCACCAGCAGGGGACAGTACTCCTACGAGCAGTACTTC

J gene: TRBJ2-5
CDR3 length: 16
D gene: TRBD2
clone size: -
V gene: TRBV19
CDR3 protein: CASSVPGLAGVETQYF
CDR3 DNA: TGTGCCAGTAGTGTACCGGGACTAGCGGGAGTAGAGACCCAGTACTTC

J gene: TRBJ2-7
CDR3 length: 14
D gene: -
clone size: -
V gene: TRBV6-5
CDR3 protein: CASTQGAPGNEQYF
CDR3 DNA: TGTGCCAGCACCCAAGGGGCGCCCGGCAACGAGCAGTACTTC

J gene: TRBJ1-2
CDR3 length: 13
D gene: -
clone size: -
V gene: TRBV6-1
CDR3 protein: CASSEAGRGGYTF
CDR3 DNA: TGTGCCAGCAGTGAAGCCGGACGGGGGGGCTACACCTTC

J gene: TRBJ1-5
CDR3 length: 14
D gene: TRBD1
clone size: -
V gene: TRBV19
CDR3 protein: CATSDRGNNQPQHF
CDR3 DNA: TGTGCCACCTCGGACAGGGGGAACAATCAGCCCCAGCATTTT

J gene: TRBJ2-1
CDR3 length: 15
D gene: TRBD2
clone size: -
V gene: TRBV19
CDR3 protein: CASRGVAGGLGEQFF
CDR3 DNA: TGTGCCAGCAGAGGGGTAGCGGGAGGGCTTGGTGAGCAGTTCTTC

J gene: TRBJ2-1
CDR3 length: 16
D gene: TRBD2
clone size: once
V gene: TRBV27
CDR3 protein: CASSKGLAGGKIEQFF
CDR3 DNA: TGTGCCAGCAGTAAAGGACTAGCGGGAGGAAAAATTGAGCAGTTCTTC

J gene: TRBJ1-1
CDR3 length: 15
D gene: -
clone size: few
V gene: TRBV7-9
CDR3 protein: CASSLAGPMNTEAFF
CDR3 DNA: TGTGCCAGCAGCTTAGCGGGCCCCATGAACACTGAAGCTTTCTTT

J gene: TRBJ1-4
CDR3 length: 14
D gene: -
clone size: -
V gene: TRBV27
CDR3 protein: CASRIRATNEKLFF
CDR3 DNA: TGTGCCAGCAGAATCAGGGCAACTAATGAAAAACTGTTTTTT

J gene: TRBJ2-5
CDR3 length: 19
D gene: -
clone size: -
V gene: TRBV28
CDR3 protein: CASSGPTPGQSKNQETQYF
CDR3 DNA: TGTGCCAGCAGCGGCCCCACCCCCGGACAGTCAAAAAACCAAGAGACCCAGTACTTC

J gene: TRBJ2-4
CDR3 length: 15
D gene: TRBD1
clone size: -
V gene: TRBV5-4
CDR3 protein: CASSTKQGAKNIQYF
CDR3 DNA: TGTGCCAGCAGCACCAAACAGGGGGCCAAAAACATTCAGTACTTC

J gene: TRBJ1-1
CDR3 length: 12
D gene: -
clone size: -
V gene: TRBV10-3
CDR3 protein: CAIRQGNTEAFF
CDR3 DNA: TGTGCCATCAGACAGGGGAACACTGAAGCTTTCTTT

J gene: TRBJ2-1
CDR3 length: 16
D gene: TRBD2
clone size: -
V gene: TRBV18
CDR3 protein: CASSPLRAGGSYEQFF
CDR3 DNA: TGTGCCAGCTCACCACTGCGAGCGGGAGGTAGTTATGAGCAGTTCTTC

J gene: TRBJ1-1
CDR3 length: 14
D gene: -
clone size: -
V gene: TRBV7-2
CDR3 protein: CASSFTEGNTEAFF
CDR3 DNA: TGTGCCAGCAGTTTCACTGAGGGGAACACTGAAGCTTTCTTT

J gene: TRBJ2-7
CDR3 length: 15
D gene: TRBD1
clone size: few
V gene: TRBV7-9
CDR3 protein: CASSFYLGTDIEQYF
CDR3 DNA: TGTGCCAGCAGCTTCTACCTCGGGACAGACATCGAGCAGTACTTC

J gene: TRBJ1-5
CDR3 length: 13
D gene: -
clone size: few
V gene: TRBV19
CDR3 protein: CASTTGGAQPQHF
CDR3 DNA: TGTGCCAGTACCACGGGGGGTGCTCAGCCCCAGCATTTT

J gene: TRBJ2-5
CDR3 length: 14
D gene: TRBD2
clone size: few
V gene: TRBV6-2/TRBV6-3
CDR3 protein: CASSYGTSMETQYF
CDR3 DNA: TGTGCCAGCAGTTACGGGACTAGCATGGAGACCCAGTACTTC

J gene: TRBJ2-7
CDR3 length: 13
D gene: -
clone size: -
V gene: TRBV6-4
CDR3 protein: CASSGGLRYEQYF
CDR3 DNA: TGTGCCAGCAGCGGGGGACTCCGCTACGAGCAGTACTTC

J gene: TRBJ1-2
CDR3 length: 13
D gene: -
clone size: -
V gene: TRBV6-2/TRBV6-3
CDR3 protein: CASSYRRGPGYTF
CDR3 DNA: TGTGCCAGCAGTTATAGGAGGGGACCGGGCTACACCTTC

J gene: TRBJ1-2
CDR3 length: 15
D gene: TRBD1
clone size: -
V gene: TRBV5-4
CDR3 protein: CASSSPTGGFYGYTF
CDR3 DNA: TGTGCCAGCAGCTCGCCGACAGGGGGCTTCTATGGCTACACCTTC

J gene: TRBJ2-7
CDR3 length: 15
D gene: TRBD2
clone size: -
V gene: TRBV5-1
CDR3 protein: CASSEGLAGLYEQYF
CDR3 DNA: TGCGCCAGCAGCGAAGGACTAGCGGGACTCTACGAGCAGTACTTC

J gene: TRBJ2-1
CDR3 length: 16
D gene: TRBD2
clone size: once
V gene: TRBV27
CDR3 protein: CASSLGPGLAVNEQFF
CDR3 DNA: TGTGCCAGCAGCTTAGGACCGGGACTAGCGGTGAATGAGCAGTTCTTC

J gene: TRBJ1-2
CDR3 length: 15
D gene: TRBD1
clone size: -
V gene: TRBV30
CDR3 protein: CAWSALTGTGGVYTF
CDR3 DNA: TGTGCCTGGAGTGCACTAACCGGGACAGGGGGAGTGTACACCTTC

J gene: TRBJ2-3
CDR3 length: 13
D gene: -
clone size: -
V gene: TRBV19
CDR3 protein: CASTWGLGDTQYF
CDR3 DNA: TGTGCCAGTACATGGGGCCTCGGAGATACGCAGTATTTT

J gene: TRBJ1-6
CDR3 length: 15
D gene: TRBD1
clone size: -
V gene: TRBV11-2
CDR3 protein: CASSLKRTGPNNLHF
CDR3 DNA: TGTGCCAGCAGCTTAAAACGGACAGGGCCAAACAATCTCCACTTT

J gene: TRBJ2-1
CDR3 length: 11
D gene: -
clone size: -
V gene: TRBV5-6
CDR3 protein: CASGRERTQFF
CDR3 DNA: TGTGCCAGCGGTAGGGAGAGAACGCAGTTCTTC

J gene: TRBJ2-6
CDR3 length: 15
D gene: -
clone size: -
V gene: TRBV7-2
CDR3 protein: CASSLSGSGANVLTF
CDR3 DNA: TGTGCCAGCAGCTTGTCAGGCTCTGGGGCCAACGTCCTGACTTTC